This TCR beta chain was profiled in a study of OX40 agonist ivuxolimab in advanced cancers. At the level of the study: Every 2 weeks, patients got intravenous ivuxolimab at one of six dose levels (0.01-10 mg/kg). At about 81% male, the cohort had a mean age of approximately 60 years, ranging from about 20 to 80. Study-wide findings and caveats: Low normalized clonal expansion also occurred in some nonresponding patients.

The count of this clone is one. Its target is unknown. Only in-frame clones appear in the TCRdb table, and some are missing; sequencing was by immunoSEQ multiplex PCR. The data hold tens of thousands of clones, with over 75% observed a single time. V shed 3 bases and J 5 bases; nucleotides not matched to a gene: 6. CDR1 and CDR2 (germline): SGHNT, YYREEE (reference sequence). The CDR3 has 15 residues. Specimen: CD4+ or CD8+ T cells sorted from blood, collected in a trial of the OX40 agonist ivuxolimab. The origin of this receptor is an adult with an advanced solid tumor such as melanoma, head and neck, liver or kidney cancer. The genes are TRBV5-4 and TRBJ1-4; 8 bases match TRBD1. The CDR3 protein is CASSSGTGENEKLFF. As DNA, the CDR3 is TGTGCCAGCAGCTCAGGGACAGGAGAAAATGAAAAACTGTTTTTT.